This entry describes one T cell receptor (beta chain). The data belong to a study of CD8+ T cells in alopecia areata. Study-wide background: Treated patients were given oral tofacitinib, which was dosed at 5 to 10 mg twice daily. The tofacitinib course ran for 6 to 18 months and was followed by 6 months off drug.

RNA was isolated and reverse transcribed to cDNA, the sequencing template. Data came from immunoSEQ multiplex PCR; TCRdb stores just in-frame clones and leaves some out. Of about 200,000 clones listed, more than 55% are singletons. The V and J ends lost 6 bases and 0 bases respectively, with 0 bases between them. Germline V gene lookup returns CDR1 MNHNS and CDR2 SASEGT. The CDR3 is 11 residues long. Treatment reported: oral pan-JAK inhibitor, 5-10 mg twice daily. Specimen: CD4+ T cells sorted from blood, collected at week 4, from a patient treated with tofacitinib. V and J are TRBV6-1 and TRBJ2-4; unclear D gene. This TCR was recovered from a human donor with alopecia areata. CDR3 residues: CASRAKNIQYF. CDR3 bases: TGTGCCAGCAGAGCCAAAAACATTCAGTACTTC.